A single sample is the source of the 13 T cell receptor beta chains below, sequenced in a study of beta chain features in type 1 diabetes. Every bit of the isolated RNA underwent reverse transcription, so sequencing read expressed TCRB transcripts. TCRdb's table, derived via immunoSEQ multiplex PCR, lists solely in-frame clones and lacks some. The sample gives 130,000 or so clones, roughly 9.3% of which show up once; 0.65% is in the top ten. Sequencing was carried out using central memory CD4+ T cells from blood. These receptors all stem from a woman between 40 and 55 years old in good health.

This clone was counted a few times. V gene TRBV7-8 combines with J gene TRBJ2-1; a possible D gene is TRBD2 (6 bases). Trimming left V 1 base short and J 5 bases short, with 12 bases between. Per the germline V gene, CDR1 is SGHVS and CDR2 is FQNEAQ. CDR3 length equals 15 residues. CDR3 nucleotides: TGTGCCAGCAGCTTAGAACTAGCAGGCCACAATGAGCAGTTCTTC. Its translation: CASSLELAGHNEQFF. Full variable domain (outside the CDR3, taken from reference TRBV7-8 and TRBJ2-1): GAGVSQSPRYKVAKRGQDVALRCDPISGHVSLFWYQQALGQGPEFLTYFQNEAQLDKSGLPSDRFFAERPEGSVSTLKIQRTQQEDSAVYLCASSLELAGHNEQFFGPGTRLTVL.

This clone was seen many times. J is TRBJ2-5 and V is TRBV4-3; 12 nucleotides match TRBD2. CDR1 and CDR2 (germline): LGHNA, YSLEER. This CDR3 region has 16 residues. J gave up 5 bases and V 1 base, and 5 bases lay outside the gene matches. The CDR3 DNA is TGCGCCAGCAGCCAAGTCGCTAGCGGGGGGGCGGAGACCCAGTACTTC. This translates into CASSQVASGGAETQYF.

This clone turned up a few times. The chain is built from TRBV5-4 and TRBJ2-5, with D possibly being TRBD2 (7 bases). The germline gives CDR1 SGHNT, CDR2 YYREEE (reference sequence). V shed 4 bases and J shed 5 bases, with 18 bases lying between them. The CDR3 extends over 15 amino acids. Here the CDR3 reads CASSPAGASGETQYF. Written as DNA, the CDR3 is TGTGCCAGCAGCCCCGCGGGGGCGTCGGGGGAGACCCAGTACTTC.

This clone came up a few times. J is TRBJ2-3 and V is TRBV11-2, with 7 bases identical to TRBD1. V was pared by 6 bases and J by 0 bases, with 3 bases of the junction left unmatched. The germline V gene has CDR1 SGHAT and CDR2 FQNNGV. This CDR3 contains 14 residues. This CDR3 is CASRRGQSTDTQYF. The CDR3 nucleotides are TGTGCCAGCAGAAGGGGGCAAAGCACAGATACGCAGTATTTT.

A note on this clone: This sample also contains other DNA sequences that code for the same CDR3. The V and J genes are TRBV7-2 and TRBJ1-1, with 8 bases identical to TRBD1. The CDR3 is 13 residues long. V was pared by 6 bases and J by 5 bases, with 5 bases of the junction left unmatched. In germline, CDR1 is SGHTA, CDR2 FQGNSA. The CDR3 sequence: CASRADRETEAFF. The CDR3 DNA follows: TGTGCCAGCAGGGCGGACAGGGAGACTGAAGCTTTCTTT.

The chain recombines TRBV5-1 with TRBJ2-7; TRBD2 matches 8 bases. Germline assignment: CDR1 SGHRS and CDR2 YFSETQ. V trimming: 4 bases; J trimming: 7 bases; junction bases outside the gene matches: 10. The CDR3 has 14 residues. The CDR3 loop is CASSREGTLGEQYF. As DNA, the CDR3 is TGCGCCAGCAGCCGGGAGGGGACCCTGGGAGAGCAGTACTTC.

This sequence joins TRBV15 and TRBJ2-1; maybe TRBD1 (6 bases). The V gene lost 4 bases and the J gene lost 5 bases, with 12 bases spanning the gap. Germline V lookup: CDR1 LNHNV, CDR2 YYDKDF (reference sequence). The CDR3 extends over 14 amino acids. The CDR3 DNA follows: TGTGCCACCAGCACCTCCGGGACACACAATGAGCAGTTCTTC. Amino acids: CATSTSGTHNEQFF.

The chain recombines TRBV6-5 with TRBJ1-2, with 9 bases fitting TRBD1. Germline V lookup: CDR1 MNHEY, CDR2 SVGAGI. This CDR3 region has 15 residues. Trimming at V came to 5 bases and at J to 8 bases, leaving 12 bases not matched to a gene. The CDR3 DNA reads as TGTGCCAGCAGTCCAACCGGGACAGGGCAAAGCGGCTACACCTTC. Encoded protein: CASSPTGTGQSGYTF.

CDR3 amino acids: CASSPTDSYGYTF. In DNA, the CDR3 is TGTGCCAGCAGTCCGACTGACTCCTATGGCTACACCTTC. The chain combines TRBV6-6 with TRBJ1-2; no firm D call. CDR3 length: 13 residues. Germline-derived CDR1 and CDR2 are MNHNY and SVGAGI (reference sequence). V was clipped by 5 bases and J by 4 bases, with 11 bases between them.

This clone was found a few times. The chain links TRBV14 to TRBJ1-2, with 8 nucleotides matching TRBD1. Germline V gives CDR1 SGHDN, CDR2 FVKESK. The CDR3 covers 15 residues. The J segment lost 6 bases and the V segment lost 1 base, leaving 7 bases of the junction unmatched. CDR3 in amino acids: CASSQGAGRGHGYTF. CDR3 nucleotide sequence: TGTGCCAGCAGCCAAGGAGCCGGCAGGGGGCATGGCTACACCTTC.

The rearrangement joins TRBV5-1 to TRBJ1-6; a weak D match, TRBD1 (6 bases). The germline V gene encodes CDR1 SGHRS and CDR2 YFSETQ. This CDR3 is built from 15 residues. V was trimmed by 0 bases and J by 15 bases, leaving 19 bases between them. CDR3 DNA sequence: TGCGCCAGCAGCTTGGCCCGGGGACACGGAAGGATCCTCCACTTT. Protein sequence: CASSLARGHGRILHF.

In regard to this clone: Mismatch with germline at one junction end may stem from a read error. The chain has TRBV7-7 and TRBJ2-3, with D perhaps TRBD2 (6 bases). This CDR3 has 15 amino acids. Per germline, CDR1 SSHAT and CDR2 FNYEAQ (reference sequence). CDR3 nucleotides: TGTGCTAGCAGCTCGGGACTCGCCAACACAGATACGCAGTATTTT. Protein sequence: CASSSGLANTDTQYF.

This clone occurred a few times. This sequence joins TRBV5-5 and TRBJ1-6, with TRBD1 as a possible D gene (6 bases). V lost 4 bases and J 5 bases, leaving 13 bases between the germline ends. The CDR3 is 15 residues long. Germline CDR1 SGHKS, CDR2 YYEKEE (reference sequence). CDR3 region: CASSRRGGDNSPLHF. The CDR3 nucleotides are TGTGCCAGCAGCCGAAGGGGGGGCGATAATTCACCCCTCCACTTT.